Detailed here is one T cell receptor beta chain. Its antigen is unknown. Sample-barcoded 5' priming and a J-beta primer mix drove a second PCR of roughly 6 to 12 cycles. TCRdb passed the 5' RACE reads through MiXCR, listing each CDR3 protein once. The sample carries about 760,000 distinct CDR3 sequences, just under 25% recorded once. This record comes from a study of blood T cells in healthy people across ages. At the level of the study: Per every two T cells, about one barcoded beta molecule was captured by template switching. Study-wide findings and caveats: Higher naive T cell percentage went strongly together with higher TCR beta diversity. Unsorted PBMC material precluded a definitive naive versus antigen-experienced comparison.

The extraction recovered at least 6 micrograms of total RNA per sample. Germline lookup yields CDR1 KGHSH and CDR2 LQKENI. Trimming took 4 bases from V and 5 from J, leaving 11 bases between them. The length of the CDR3 is 13 residues. This same sample was also part of a study on T cells of mothers and their children.

This chain uses TRBV18 with TRBJ2-5; weak D call: TRBD2 (6 bases). This receptor was taken from a boy aged 10-17 years in good health. The sample comprised blood. The DNA for the CDR3 is TGTGCCAGCTCACAGCTAGCGTTGGAGACCCAGTACTTC. Protein: CASSQLALETQYF.